This record covers a single T cell receptor beta chain. What it recognizes is unknown. The sample comes from a study of post-analysis software for immune sequencing data. Study results and caveats: Patients used about five TRBV segments, including TRBV5-6, TRBV5-1 and TRBV20-1, more often than controls. The study found significantly lower normalized Chao1 diversity in multiple sclerosis patients than in controls.

Unique molecular identifiers tagged the TCR beta cDNA libraries. TCRdb used MiXCR to reprocess the PCR reads, holding one entry per CDR3 protein. The table shows roughly 600,000 distinct CDR3 sequences, with 44% occurring only once. Germline trimming cut 2 bases from V and 13 bases from J; bases unmatched to any gene: 23. The CDR3 has 19 amino acids. Per germline, CDR1 LGHNA and CDR2 YNFKEQ. The TCR was taken from a girl under 18 with multiple sclerosis. This chain connects TRBV4-2 to TRBJ2-1; TRBD2 aligns across 10 bases. The sequenced sample was blood. The CDR3: CASSQFMLAGEIISGEQFF. In DNA, the CDR3 is TGTGCCAGCAGCCAATTTATGCTAGCGGGAGAAATAATAAGCGGGGAACAGTTCTTC.